The 19 T cell receptor beta chains given below trace back to one sample, sequenced in a study of OX40 agonist ivuxolimab in advanced cancers. TCRdb's table, derived via immunoSEQ multiplex PCR, lists solely in-frame clones and lacks some. The repertoire has about 68,000 clones, approximately 82% of them found once; the top ten carry around 1.5%. This material consisted of CD4+ or CD8+ T cells sorted from blood, taken in a trial of the OX40 agonist ivuxolimab. The receptors here all came from an adult with an advanced solid tumor such as melanoma, head and neck, liver or kidney cancer.

In this sample, this clone turned up once. The rearrangement links TRBV2 to TRBJ2-1; D may be TRBD1 or TRBD2 (5 bases each). The V end was cut by 6 bases, the J end by 5 bases, with 11 bases between. The CDR3 is 13 residues long. Germline-derived CDR1 and CDR2 are SNHLY and FYNNEI. The CDR3 reads CASSTMGDNEQFF. As DNA, the CDR3 is TGTGCCAGCAGCACCATGGGGGACAATGAGCAGTTCTTC. Supplemented by reference TRBV2 and TRBJ2-1, the full variable domain reads EPEVTQTPSHQVTQMGQEVILRCVPISNHLYFYWYRQILGQKVEFLVSFYNNEISEKSEIFDDQFSVERPDGSNFTLKIRSTKLEDSAMYFCASSTMGDNEQFFGPGTRLTVL.

This clone appeared a single time. DNA for the CDR3: TGTGCCAGCAGTTTTAGGGGCGGAACGCAGTACTTC. Translation: CASSFRGGTQYF. This chain uses TRBV28 with TRBJ2-7, with D perhaps matching TRBD1 (5 bases). The CDR3 is made up of 12 amino acids. Looked up from germline, CDR1 is MDHEN and CDR2 is SYDVKM. V shed 3 bases and J shed 9 bases, with 12 bases lying between them.

The chain employs TRBV30 and TRBJ1-3, with D perhaps TRBD1 (6 bases). Germline V gene data show CDR1 as GTSNPN and CDR2 as SVGIG (reference sequence). The CDR3 runs to 13 residues. V was pared by 6 bases and J by 4 bases, with 13 bases between. CDR3 amino acids: CACTDRNGNTIYF. CDR3 bases: TGTGCCTGTACAGACAGGAACGGAAACACCATATATTTT. The complete variable domain, with remaining parts taken from reference TRBV30 and TRBJ1-3, reads SQTIHQWPATLVQPVGSPLSLECTVEGTSNPNLYWYRQAAGRGLQLLFYSVGIGQISSEVPQNLSASRPQDRQFILSSKKLLLSDSGFYLCACTDRNGNTIYFGEGSWLTVV.

The J gene is TRBJ2-1, the V gene TRBV6-6; unclear D gene. The ends were cut back, 6 bases at V and 6 bases at J, with 3 bases in the middle. This CDR3 contains 10 residues. Germline V gene sequence: CDR1 MNHNY, CDR2 SVGAGI (reference sequence). In nucleotides, the CDR3 is TGTGCCAGCAGCCGCAATGAGCAGTTCTTC. Residues: CASSRNEQFF.

V gene TRBV6-5 combines with J gene TRBJ1-2, with 7 positions matching TRBD1. Germline-derived CDR1 and CDR2 are MNHEY and SVGAGI. CDR3 length equals 15 residues. The J segment lost 3 bases and the V segment lost 7 bases, leaving 11 bases of the junction unmatched. CDR3 DNA: TGTGCCAGCACCCCAGGGGGACCTCGGGACTATGGCTACACCTTC. It encodes CASTPGGPRDYGYTF.

The V and J genes are TRBV5-1 and TRBJ2-1; 7 bases fit TRBD2. The germline V gene encodes CDR1 SGHRS and CDR2 YFSETQ. J gave up 3 bases and V 2 bases, and 11 bases lay outside the gene matches. The CDR3 runs 17 residues. The CDR3 region is CASSLAFLAGYYNEQFF. The DNA of the CDR3 is TGCGCCAGCAGCTTAGCCTTCTTAGCGGGCTACTACAATGAGCAGTTCTTC.

The chain is built from TRBV7-9 and TRBJ1-2; D call uncertain. This CDR3 is 14 amino acids long. V was shortened by 8 bases and J by 7 bases, with 20 bases between the two germline ends. Germline V gene sequence: CDR1 SEHNR, CDR2 FQNEAQ (reference sequence). The CDR3 region has the DNA TGTGCCAGCTCCCTGACCCAAAGTTTGGGTGGCTACACCTTC. Translating gives CASSLTQSLGGYTF.

This clone was detected once. CDR3 in DNA: TGTGCCAGTAGTAAGTGGGTTCGGACCGGGGAGCTGTTTTTT. This codes for CASSKWVRTGELFF. The V gene is TRBV19, the J gene TRBJ2-2; D is undetermined. The CDR3 consists of 14 residues. The germline CDR1 and CDR2 sequences are LNHDA and SQIVND (reference sequence). Trimming pared 4 bases from V and 5 bases from J, leaving 11 bases between.

This clone was detected once. The chain employs TRBV9 and TRBJ2-3; D may be TRBD1 (5 bases). The V end was cut by 6 bases, the J end by 2 bases, with 10 bases between. This CDR3 is built from 13 residues. Germline V lookup: CDR1 SGDLS, CDR2 YYNGEE. CDR3 residues: CASTTALTDTQYF. CDR3 bases: TGTGCCAGCACGACAGCCCTCACAGATACGCAGTATTTT.

The chain couples TRBV10-2 to TRBJ2-7, with 10 bases aligning to TRBD1. J lost 3 bases, V lost 10 bases, and 12 bases had no gene match. From germline, CDR1 is WSHSY and CDR2 SAAADI. This CDR3 is 15 amino acids long. CDR3 loop: CATDSRDRGHYEQYF. The DNA for the CDR3 is TGCGCCACCGACTCCCGGGACAGGGGTCACTACGAGCAGTACTTC.

This clone turned up a few times. The chain links TRBV19 to TRBJ2-3; D is unresolved. Germline V gene sequence: CDR1 LNHDA, CDR2 SQIVND (reference sequence). The CDR3 extends over 15 amino acids. The V and J ends lost 5 bases and 3 bases respectively, with 15 bases between them. DNA of the CDR3: TGTGCCAGTAGTCAGGTGCTGTTGGGGACAGATACGCAGTATTTT. Its protein product is CASSQVLLGTDTQYF. Looking up the rest from reference TRBV19 and TRBJ2-3 gives the full variable domain: DGGITQSPKYLFRKEGQNVTLSCEQNLNHDAMYWYRQDPGQGLRLIYYSQIVNDFQKGDIAEGYSVSREKKESFPLTVTSAQKNPTAFYLCASSQVLLGTDTQYFGPGTRLTVL.

The chain employs TRBV6-5 and TRBJ1-5; unclear D gene. CDR1 is MNHEY, CDR2 SVGAGI, per germline. The CDR3 consists of 15 residues. V was clipped by 6 bases and J by 0 bases, with 12 bases between them. DNA of the CDR3: TGTGCCAGCAGCCTAGGTGTGAGTAGCAATCAGCCCCAGCATTTT. Protein sequence: CASSLGVSSNQPQHF.

The rearrangement joins TRBV7-2 to TRBJ1-1, with D perhaps TRBD1 (5 bases). The CDR3 length is 13 residues. Germline V gives CDR1 SGHTA, CDR2 FQGNSA. Trimming took off 3 bases at V and 8 bases at J, with 13 bases between the two ends. The CDR3 reads CASSFGPRAEAFF. In DNA form, the CDR3 reads TGTGCCAGCAGCTTCGGGCCCAGGGCAGAAGCTTTCTTT. Full variable domain (remainder filled in from reference TRBV7-2 and TRBJ1-1): GAGVSQSPSNKVTEKGKDVELRCDPISGHTALYWYRQSLGQGLEFLIYFQGNSAPDKSGLPSDRFSAERTGGSVSTLTIQRTQQEDSAVYLCASSFGPRAEAFFGQGTRLTVV.

The rearrangement uses TRBV5-1 and TRBJ2-1, with 7 bases identical to TRBD1. The CDR3 runs to 15 residues. The germline CDR1 and CDR2 sequences are SGHRS and YFSETQ. V was pared by 0 bases and J by 6 bases, with 6 bases of the junction left unmatched. The CDR3 bases are TGCGCCAGCAGCTTGGCCTTCAGGGGGTTCAATGAGCAGTTCTTC. Translating it yields CASSLAFRGFNEQFF.

About this clone itself: An end of the junction differs from the germline gene, which may be a read error. V gene TRBV7-9 combines with J gene TRBJ1-2; D is ambiguous. In germline, CDR1 is SEHNR, CDR2 FQNEAQ (reference sequence). The CDR3 has 14 residues. The CDR3 spells CASSPGSSKYGYTF. The CDR3 DNA reads TGTGCCAGCTCTCCGGGCAGTTCTAAATATGGCTACACCTTC. The variable domain in full, with the rest retrieved from reference TRBV7-9 and TRBJ1-2, is DTGVSQNPRHKITKRGQNVTFRCDPISEHNRLYWYRQTLGQGPEFLTYFQNEAQLEKSRLLSDRFSAERPKGSFSTLEIQRTEQGDSAMYLCASSPGSSKYGYTFGSGTRLTVV.

The chain combines TRBV11-2 with TRBJ2-1; D gene uncertain. Trimming took off 3 bases at V and 8 bases at J, with 11 bases between the two ends. The length of the CDR3 is 13 residues. Germline V gene lookup returns CDR1 SGHAT and CDR2 FQNNGV. CDR3 coding DNA: TGTGCCAGCAGCTTGCATGTCAGCGATGAGCAGTTCTTC. It is translated as CASSLHVSDEQFF.

V usage is TRBV19 and J usage is TRBJ2-5, with TRBD1 as a possible D gene (8 bases). The CDR3 has 13 residues. Germline CDR1 reads LNHDA; CDR2 reads SQIVND (reference sequence). Trimming cost V 7 bases and J 5 bases, with 14 bases left between them. CDR3 coding DNA: TGTGCCAGTAAAGGGGGGGACAGGGAGACCCAGTACTTC. Encoded protein: CASKGGDRETQYF.

This clone was counted once. The chain is built from TRBV7-2 and TRBJ2-3; 10 bases fit TRBD2. Germline V gives CDR1 SGHTA, CDR2 FQGNSA. This CDR3 contains 15 residues. V lost 3 bases and J lost 0; bases outside the gene matches: 0. CDR3 sequence reads: CASSLTSGSTDTQYF. For the CDR3, the DNA is TGTGCCAGCAGCTTGACTAGCGGGAGCACAGATACGCAGTATTTT.

The genes are TRBV28 and TRBJ2-1; D is uncertain. V lost 3 bases and J 4 bases, leaving 13 bases between the germline ends. Germline V gene data show CDR1 as MDHEN and CDR2 as SYDVKM. There are 15 residues in the CDR3. Written as DNA, the CDR3 is TGTGCCAGCAGTTTTCTTTCGACGCGATACAATGAGCAGTTCTTC. Its protein product is CASSFLSTRYNEQFF.